This TCR beta chain was recorded in a study of identifying expanded T cells in peripheral blood. V was cut by 4 bases and J by 0 bases, with 10 bases left in between. The CDR3 has 15 amino acids. The V gene's germline CDR1 is SNHLY and CDR2 FYNNEI. A remark on this clone: Its antigen is not identified.

Study observations and caveats: Technical replicates showed approximately 1.2 changed clones; about 2 weeks approximately 15; four weeks 19. Clone count variance between two-week samples rose with total template count.

Collection occurred without any documented infections or immune events in donors. The protocol was immunoSEQ multiplex PCR, while the TCRdb copy is restricted to in-frame clones and leaves out a portion. The sample shows 120,000 or so clones, roughly 80% of them seen only once. The TCR comes from a person between 18 and 75 years old in good health. Sample: blood. V gene TRBV2 combines with J gene TRBJ2-4, with D hard to call. The CDR3 coding sequence is TGTGCCAGCAGTGCTACTGAGATAGCCAAAAACATTCAGTACTTC. Its translation is CASSATEIAKNIQYF.